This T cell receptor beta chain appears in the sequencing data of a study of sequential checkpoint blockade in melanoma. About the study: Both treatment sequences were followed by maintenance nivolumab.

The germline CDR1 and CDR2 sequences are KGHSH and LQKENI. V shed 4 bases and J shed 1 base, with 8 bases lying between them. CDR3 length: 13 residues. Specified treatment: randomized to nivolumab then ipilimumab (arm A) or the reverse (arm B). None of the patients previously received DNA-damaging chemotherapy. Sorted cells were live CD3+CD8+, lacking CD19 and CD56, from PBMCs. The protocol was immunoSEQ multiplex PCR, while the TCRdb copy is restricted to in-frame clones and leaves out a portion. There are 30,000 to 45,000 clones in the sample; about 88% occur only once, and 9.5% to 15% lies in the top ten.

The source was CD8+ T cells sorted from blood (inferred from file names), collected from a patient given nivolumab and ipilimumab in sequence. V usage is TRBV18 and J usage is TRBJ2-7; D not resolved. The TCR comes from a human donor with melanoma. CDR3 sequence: CASSLSTSYEQYF. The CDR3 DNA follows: TGTGCCAGCTCACTCTCTACGTCCTACGAGCAGTACTTC.